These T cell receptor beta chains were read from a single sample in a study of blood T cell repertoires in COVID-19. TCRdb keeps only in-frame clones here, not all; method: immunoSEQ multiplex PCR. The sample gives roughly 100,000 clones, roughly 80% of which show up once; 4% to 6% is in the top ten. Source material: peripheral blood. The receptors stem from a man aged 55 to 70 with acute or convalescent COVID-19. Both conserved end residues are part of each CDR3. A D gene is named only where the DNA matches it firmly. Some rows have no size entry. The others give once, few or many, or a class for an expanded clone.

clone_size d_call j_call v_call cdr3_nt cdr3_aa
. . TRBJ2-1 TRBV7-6 TGTGCCAGCAGCTTAACGTTTAGCGCTAACTCCGAGCAGTTCTTC CASSLTFSANSEQFF
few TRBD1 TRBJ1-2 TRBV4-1 TGCGCCAGCAGCCATGACCGGGACAGGCGATATGGCTACACCTTC CASSHDRDRRYGYTF
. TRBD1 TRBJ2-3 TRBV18 TGTGCCAGCCAAGGACAGGGTCAAGATACGCAGTATTTT CASQGQGQDTQYF
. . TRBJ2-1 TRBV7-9 TGTGCCAGCAGCCCTAGGTGGCGCGGCTACAATGAGCAGTTCTTC CASSPRWRGYNEQFF
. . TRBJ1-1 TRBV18 TGTGCCAGCTCACCACGGACAATGAACACTGAAGCTTTCTTT CASSPRTMNTEAFF
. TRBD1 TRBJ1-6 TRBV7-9 TGTGCCAGCAGCCAACAACAGGGGGCGAGTTCACCCCTCCACTTT CASSQQQGASSPLHF
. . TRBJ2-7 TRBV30 TGTGCCTGGAGTGCCCTAGCAGGCTACGAGCAGTACTTC CAWSALAGYEQYF
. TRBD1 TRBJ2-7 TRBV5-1 TGCGCCAGCAGGACAGGGGCCCACCCCTACGAGCAGTACTTC CASRTGAHPYEQYF
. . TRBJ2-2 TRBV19 TGTGCCAGTAGGGGCAGGCTTAACACCGGGGAGCTGTTTTTT CASRGRLNTGELFF
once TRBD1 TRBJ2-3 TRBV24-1 TGTGCCACCAGTGATCGGACAGGTTCCACAGATACGCAGTATTTT CATSDRTGSTDTQYF
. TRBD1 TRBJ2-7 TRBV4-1 TGCGCCCGCAGCCGGCGGGGGACAGGGAGGACCTACGAGCAGTACTTC CARSRRGTGRTYEQYF
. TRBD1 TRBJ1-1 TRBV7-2 TGTGCCAGCAGCTTAAACCGACAGGGGAACACTGAAGCTTTCTTT CASSLNRQGNTEAFF
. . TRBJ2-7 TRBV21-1 TGTGCCAGCAGCAGACGGACTAGCTACGAGCAGTACTTC CASSRRTSYEQYF
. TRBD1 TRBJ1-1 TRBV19 TGTGCCAGTAGTACACCGGACAGGGAGGCTTTCTTT CASSTPDREAFF
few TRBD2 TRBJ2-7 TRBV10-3 TGTGCCATCAGTGGTGATGTTGAGGTTTGGGCTAGCGGGAGGGATTACTACGAGCAGTACTTC CAISGDVEVWASGRDYYEQYF
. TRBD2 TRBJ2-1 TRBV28 TGTGCCACCGACGGACTAGCAAAGGGGGGAAATGAGCAGTTCTTC CATDGLAKGGNEQFF
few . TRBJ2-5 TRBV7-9 TGTGCCAGCGGATGGGCCCAAGAGACCCAGTACTTC CASGWAQETQYF
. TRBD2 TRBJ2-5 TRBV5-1 TGCGCCAGCAGCTTGGATGCTAGCGGGAGTGGAGAGACCCAGTACTTC CASSLDASGSGETQYF
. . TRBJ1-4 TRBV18 TGTGCCAGCTCACCAGGTCCCGTCGGGGGACTGTTTTTT CASSPGPVGGLFF
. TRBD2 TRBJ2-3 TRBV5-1 TGCGCCAGCAGTACTAGCGGGGCCACAGATACGCAGTATTTT CASSTSGATDTQYF
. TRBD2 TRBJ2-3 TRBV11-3 TGTGCCAGCAGCTTAGATGGCGGGGGGGCCGGTGATACGCAGTATTTT CASSLDGGGAGDTQYF
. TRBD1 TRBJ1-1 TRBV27 TGTGCCAGTAAGGGACAGACGAACACTGAAGCTTTCTTT CASKGQTNTEAFF